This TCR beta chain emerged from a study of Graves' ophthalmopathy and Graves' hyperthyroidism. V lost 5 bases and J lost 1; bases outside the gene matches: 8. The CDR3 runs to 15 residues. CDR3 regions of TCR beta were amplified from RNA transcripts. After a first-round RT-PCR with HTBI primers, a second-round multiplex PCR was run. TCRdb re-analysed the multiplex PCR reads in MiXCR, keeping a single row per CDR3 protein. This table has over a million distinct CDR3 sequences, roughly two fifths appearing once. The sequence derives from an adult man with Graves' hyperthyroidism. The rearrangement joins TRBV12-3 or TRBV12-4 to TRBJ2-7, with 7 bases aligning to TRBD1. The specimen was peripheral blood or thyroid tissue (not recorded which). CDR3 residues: CASSPLDRVSYEQYF. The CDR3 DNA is TGTGCCAGCAGTCCCCTCGACAGGGTGTCCTACGAGCAGTACTTC.